The clone carrying this T cell receptor beta chain was seen a few times. Its specificity is not known. Trimming took 1 base from V and 6 from J, leaving 8 bases between them. The CDR3 length is 13 residues. Germline V lookup: CDR1 SGHTS, CDR2 YDEGEE. Amplification targeted TCR beta CDR3 regions from RNA transcripts. The HTBI primer set drove a first-round RT-PCR of the TCR CDR3. TCRdb independently ran MiXCR on the multiplex PCR reads; one entry per CDR3 protein. Among 480,000 or so distinct CDR3 sequences, 46% were seen once, and the ten largest hold roughly 45%. These data originate in a study of T cells in Graves' hyperthyroidism and ophthalmopathy. Points from the study as a whole: The model identified upcoming ophthalmopathy a median 6.5 months ahead of onset. Most thyroid clonotypes expanded above 0.001 were also detected in blood. Ophthalmopathy cases were set apart from stable hyperthyroidism by a 13 V-J model.

The chain combines TRBV5-8 with TRBJ1-3; D not certain. The source of this sequence is an adult woman with Graves' disease, either hyperthyroidism or ophthalmopathy (not recorded which). The specimen sequenced was peripheral blood or thyroid tissue (not recorded which). CDR3 region: CASSLRKANTIYF. CDR3 nucleotide sequence: TGTGCCAGCAGCTTGAGGAAGGCAAACACCATATATTTT.